One and the same sample provided the 2 T cell receptor beta chains below, sequenced in a study of T cells in Graves' hyperthyroidism and ophthalmopathy. There were TCR beta CDR3 regions amplified from RNA transcripts. In the first-round RT-PCR of the TCR CDR3, the HTBI primer set was used. One entry per CDR3 protein, called by TCRdb with MiXCR from the multiplex PCR reads. The table lists approximately 640,000 distinct CDR3 sequences, 15% to 20% of them singletons, with 3% to 4.5% in the top ten. Sequenced: blood. These receptors all stem from a woman in her twenties or thirties with Graves' hyperthyroidism.

This clonotype was counted a few times. The chain links TRBV20-1 to TRBJ1-1, with D perhaps TRBD1 (5 bases). The germline V gene has CDR1 DFQATT and CDR2 SNEGSKA (reference sequence). V dropped 6 bases and J dropped 3 bases, with 17 bases sitting between them. The CDR3 spans 14 residues. The CDR3 DNA is TGCAGTGCGACCGGGAGGGGAACGGACACTGAAGCTTTCTTT. It encodes CSATGRGTDTEAFF.

This clonotype has a count of ten or more. This chain joins TRBV6-2 or TRBV6-3 and TRBJ2-1, with D hard to call. V gave up 6 bases and J gave up 9 bases, with 15 bases separating them. Germline V lookup: CDR1 MNHEY, CDR2 SVGEGT. CDR3 size: 13 residues. CDR3 protein: CASSSGLWGEQFF. The CDR3 nucleotides are TGTGCCAGCAGCTCTGGTTTGTGGGGTGAGCAGTTCTTC.